Sequencing of this T cell receptor beta chain was carried out in a study of blood T cell repertoires in COVID-19. Looking at the study overall: Researchers got acute and convalescent COVID-19 samples from the United States, Italy and Spain.

Here immunoSEQ multiplex PCR was the method, and the copy in TCRdb shows in-frame clones only, minus some. Of some 51,000 clones in the sample, around 90% were seen once. Germline CDR1 is SGHAT and CDR2 is FQNNGV. The CDR3 is 15 residues long. The ends lost 1 base at V and 6 bases at J; junction bases unmatched: 6. Specimen: peripheral blood. The receptor was isolated from a man over 45 with acute or convalescent COVID-19. The chain joins TRBV11-2 to TRBJ2-7; 10 bases match TRBD2. The CDR3 protein is CASSLASGGAREQYF. The CDR3 coding sequence is TGTGCCAGCAGCTTAGCGAGCGGGGGGGCCCGCGAGCAGTACTTC. Full variable domain (rest looked up from reference TRBV11-2 and TRBJ2-7): EAGVAQSPRYKIIEKRQSVAFWCNPISGHATLYWYQQILGQGPKLLIQFQNNGVVDDSQLPKDRFSAERLKGVDSTLKIQPAKLEDSAVYLCASSLASGGAREQYFGPGTRLTVT.